This passage covers 9 T cell receptor beta chains from one sample sequenced in a study of T cells in Graves' hyperthyroidism and ophthalmopathy. Template material for amplifying TCR beta CDR3 regions consisted of RNA transcripts. First-round RT-PCR of the TCR CDR3 relied on the HTBI primer set. TCRdb fed the multiplex PCR reads into MiXCR, producing one record per CDR3 protein. Of approximately 620,000 distinct CDR3 sequences in the sample, approximately 13% were seen once. Sample: blood. The origin of the receptors is a woman in her twenties or thirties with Graves' hyperthyroidism that later progressed to Graves' ophthalmopathy.

This clonotype was picked up many times. The J gene is TRBJ2-1, the V gene TRBV18, with 8 positions matching TRBD1. CDR3 length equals 14 residues. The V and J ends lost 4 bases and 4 bases, in that order; junction bases with no gene match: 3. Germline assignment: CDR1 KGHSH and CDR2 LQKENI. CDR3 in amino acids: CASSLGQAYNEQFF. For the CDR3, the DNA is TGTGCCAGCTCACTGGGACAGGCTTACAATGAGCAGTTCTTC.

The chain uses TRBV10-3 and TRBJ2-5; 7 bases agree with TRBD1. This CDR3 region has 15 residues. With V trimmed by 4 bases and J by 3 bases, 8 bases remained unmatched. Germline values: CDR1 ENHRY, CDR2 SYGVKD. Written as DNA, the CDR3 is TGTGCCATCAGTGGGGGCAGGGACAGTGAAGAGACCCAGTACTTC. Amino acid sequence: CAISGGRDSEETQYF.

This clonotype has ten or more counts. This chain links TRBV2 with TRBJ2-7; 11 bases line up with TRBD2. Trimming at V came to 6 bases and at J to 2 bases, leaving 6 bases not matched to a gene. Looked up from germline, CDR1 is SNHLY and CDR2 is FYNNEI. The CDR3 extends over 15 amino acids. The CDR3 nucleotides read TGTGCCAGCAGGTTTACTAGCGGGGGTACCTACGAGCAGTACTTC. Amino acids: CASRFTSGGTYEQYF.

There are many counts of this clonotype. The chain recombines TRBV5-1 with TRBJ2-3; unclear D gene. The CDR3 runs 14 residues. Germline CDR1 and CDR2: SGHRS and YFSETQ. Trimming shortened V by 0 bases and J by 4 bases, and 9 bases separated the two germline ends. CDR3 amino acids: CASSLAQEADTQYF. The CDR3 coding sequence is TGCGCCAGCAGCTTGGCCCAAGAGGCAGATACGCAGTATTTT. The full variable domain, in which reference TRBV5-1 and TRBJ2-3 provide the parts outside the CDR3, is KAGVTQTPRYLIKTRGQQVTLSCSPISGHRSVSWYQQTPGQGLQFLFEYFSETQRNKGNFPGRFSGRQFSNSRSEMNVSTLELGDSALYLCASSLAQEADTQYFGPGTRLTVL.

This clonotype was observed many times. This CDR3 reads CASSGARSYEQYF. The CDR3 region has the DNA TGTGCCAGCAGTGGGGCCAGATCCTACGAGCAGTACTTC. The V call is TRBV6-1, the J call TRBJ2-7; D gene unclear. Germline CDR1 reads MNHNS; CDR2 reads SASEGT. CDR3 length: 13 residues. The V end was cut by 4 bases, the J end by 1 base, with 8 bases between.

This clonotype was counted a few times. This chain uses TRBV20-1 with TRBJ2-7, with TRBD2 matching 9 bases. CDR1 and CDR2 (germline): DFQATT, SNEGSKA (reference sequence). This CDR3 has 13 residues. V trimming: 1 base; J trimming: 6 bases; junction bases outside the gene matches: 4. The CDR3 is CSARASGKGEQYF. The CDR3 DNA follows: TGCAGTGCTAGAGCTAGCGGGAAGGGCGAGCAGTACTTC.

This clonotype was picked up many times. The chain links TRBV30 to TRBJ1-1; no clear D. The ends were cut back, 5 bases at V and 0 bases at J, with 4 bases in the middle. CDR3 length: 11 residues. Germline values: CDR1 GTSNPN, CDR2 SVGIG (reference sequence). The CDR3 here is CAWQLNTEAFF. DNA of the CDR3: TGTGCCTGGCAGCTGAACACTGAAGCTTTCTTT.

Details on this clonotype: Germline is not matched at one junction end, which may reflect a read error. This chain links TRBV7-9 with TRBJ2-7; a possible D gene is TRBD1 (7 bases). CDR1 is SEHNR, CDR2 FQNEAQ, per germline (reference sequence). CDR3 size: 15 residues. This chain's CDR3 is CASSPRGAASYGQYF. CDR3 nucleotide sequence: TGTGCCAGCTCCCCCAGGGGGGCAGCCTCCTACGGGCAGTACTTC.

This clonotype was seen at least ten times. This CDR3 is CASSIGPSSEAFF. In nucleotides, the CDR3 is TGCGCCAGCAGCATTGGTCCTTCTTCTGAAGCTTTCTTT. This chain links TRBV5-1 with TRBJ1-1, with no clear D. From germline, CDR1 is SGHRS and CDR2 YFSETQ. The CDR3 covers 13 residues. V dropped 4 bases and J dropped 6 bases, with 13 bases sitting between them.